The 8 T cell receptor beta chains in this list originate from one sample, sequenced in a study of OX40 agonist ivuxolimab in advanced cancers. Profiling relied on immunoSEQ multiplex PCR, and the TCRdb table lists in-frame clones only, not all of them. The sample consists of fewer than 55,000 clones, around 80% of them appearing once. The starting material was CD4+ or CD8+ T cells sorted from blood, obtained in a trial of the OX40 agonist ivuxolimab. The origin of the receptors is an adult with an advanced solid tumor such as melanoma, head and neck, liver or kidney cancer.

The chain couples TRBV27 to TRBJ2-5; 9 nucleotides match TRBD1. The junction had 12 bases not matched to a gene; V was cut back by 5 bases and J by 5 bases. The CDR3 totals 16 residues. Per germline, CDR1 MNHEY and CDR2 SMNVEV (reference sequence). CDR3 sequence reads: CASSPYPGTGWETQYF. CDR3 bases: TGTGCCAGCAGTCCCTATCCCGGGACAGGGTGGGAGACCCAGTACTTC.

This clone was recorded once. The V and J genes are TRBV30 and TRBJ1-1, with D perhaps matching TRBD1 (5 bases). CDR3 length: 13 residues. The germline V gene encodes CDR1 GTSNPN and CDR2 SVGIG (reference sequence). The germline V and J ends were trimmed by 0 bases and 5 bases, with 10 bases remaining between them. The CDR3 nucleotides read TGTGCCTGGAGTGTACTCGGGGGAACTGAAGCTTTCTTT. As protein: CAWSVLGGTEAFF.

The rearrangement uses TRBV27 and TRBJ2-1; the D gene could be TRBD1 or TRBD2 (6 bases each). Trimming cost V 3 bases and J 8 bases, with 11 bases left between them. CDR1 and CDR2 (germline): MNHEY, SMNVEV (reference sequence). This CDR3 region has 13 residues. CDR3 amino acids: CASSLPGDYEQFF. The CDR3 DNA sequence: TGTGCCAGCAGTTTGCCAGGGGACTATGAGCAGTTCTTC.

This chain links TRBV18 with TRBJ1-5, with a possible D match to TRBD1 (6 bases). The CDR3 spans 17 residues. The germline V and J ends were trimmed by 4 bases and 5 bases, with 21 bases remaining between them. CDR1 KGHSH and CDR2 LQKENI come from the germline V gene. CDR3 in amino acids: CASSRDPGQTVDQPQHF. CDR3 nucleotide sequence: TGTGCCAGCTCACGCGACCCTGGACAGACAGTAGATCAGCCCCAGCATTTT.

The J gene is TRBJ2-1, the V gene TRBV10-3; no definite D call. V was clipped by 8 bases and J by 6 bases, with 14 bases between them. The CDR3 contains 13 residues. The germline CDR1 and CDR2 sequences are ENHRY and SYGVKD. The CDR3 is CAIDVEDSNEQFF. CDR3 in DNA: TGTGCCATCGACGTCGAGGATTCCAATGAGCAGTTCTTC.

The chain couples TRBV27 to TRBJ1-1, with 8 bases that match TRBD1. The CDR3 is 13 amino acids. The V segment lost 3 bases and the J segment 6 bases; nucleotides outside the gene matches: 3. Germline CDR1 and CDR2: MNHEY and SMNVEV (reference sequence). As DNA, the CDR3 is TGTGCCAGCAGTTTCGGACAGGGCGCTGAAGCTTTCTTT. Protein: CASSFGQGAEAFF.

The rearrangement uses TRBV27 and TRBJ2-7, with TRBD1 identical over 9 bases. CDR1 is MNHEY and CDR2 is SMNVEV in the germline V gene (reference sequence). The J segment lost 3 bases and the V segment lost 5 bases, leaving 2 bases of the junction unmatched. This CDR3 has 13 amino acids. The CDR3 spells CASSLTGGYEQYF. CDR3 bases: TGTGCCAGCAGTCTGACAGGGGGCTACGAGCAGTACTTC.

Points on this clone: The same CDR3 arises from other DNA sequences in this sample as well. The chain is built from TRBV19 and TRBJ1-5; 12 bases are a match to TRBD1. The V gene end was trimmed by 6 bases and the J gene end by 0 bases; junction bases not matched to a gene: 6. Germline CDR1 LNHDA, CDR2 SQIVND (reference sequence). The CDR3 length is 17 residues. CDR3 bases: TGTGCCAGTAGGCCGGGACAGGGGGCTTATAGCAATCAGCCCCAGCATTTT. This sequence encodes CASRPGQGAYSNQPQHF.